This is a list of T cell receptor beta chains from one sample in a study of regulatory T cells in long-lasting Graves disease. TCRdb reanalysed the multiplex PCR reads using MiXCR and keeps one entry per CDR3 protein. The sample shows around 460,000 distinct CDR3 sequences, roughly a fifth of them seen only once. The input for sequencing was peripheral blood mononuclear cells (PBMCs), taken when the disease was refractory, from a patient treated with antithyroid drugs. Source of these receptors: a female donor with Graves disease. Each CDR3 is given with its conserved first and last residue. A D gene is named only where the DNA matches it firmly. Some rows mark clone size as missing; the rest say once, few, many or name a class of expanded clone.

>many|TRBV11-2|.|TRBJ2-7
TGTGCCAGCAGCGACCTTAGCTCCTACGAGCAGTACTTC
CASSDLSSYEQYF
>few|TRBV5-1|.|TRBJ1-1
TGCGCCAGCAGCGCGCCGGGGAGTTCGGCTGAAGCTTTCTTT
CASSAPGSSAEAFF
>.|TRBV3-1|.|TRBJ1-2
TGTGCCAGCAGCCAAGATGGTGGGGGATCGGGCTACACCTTC
CASSQDGGGSGYTF
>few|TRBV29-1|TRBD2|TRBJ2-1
TGCAGCGTTGTCGGGGTTAGCGGGAGAATTGTCAGTCTGGAGCAGTTCTTC
CSVVGVSGRIVSLEQFF
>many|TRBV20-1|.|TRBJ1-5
TGCAGTGCTAGAAGAAGACAGGACCTACCCAATCAGCCCCAGCATTTT
CSARRRQDLPNQPQHF
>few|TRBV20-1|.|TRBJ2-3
TGCAGTGCTAGTGAGAGGGAGGGCACAGATACGCAGTATTTT
CSASEREGTDTQYF
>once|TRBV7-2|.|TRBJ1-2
TGTGCCAGCTCCCGTACCGGGCAGCAGTTTAACTATGGCTACACCTTC
CASSRTGQQFNYGYTF
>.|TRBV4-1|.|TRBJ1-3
TGCGCCAGCAGCCACGAGGGGACGGGCGGAAACACCATATATTTT
CASSHEGTGGNTIYF
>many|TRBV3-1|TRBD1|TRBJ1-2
TGTGCCAGCAGGCCCGACCTTGGGACAGGGGGCCATGGCTACACCTTC
CASRPDLGTGGHGYTF
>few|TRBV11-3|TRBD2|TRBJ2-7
TGTGCCAGCAGCTTCCGAACTGGACTAGCGGGAGGGAAGAGCTACGAGCAGTACTTC
CASSFRTGLAGGKSYEQYF
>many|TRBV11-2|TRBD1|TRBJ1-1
TGTGCCAGCAGCTGGGACAGGGGGAGAGAAGCTTTCTTT
CASSWDRGREAFF
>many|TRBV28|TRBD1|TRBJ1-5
TGTGCCAGCAGCTCCCACAGGGGAGATCAGCCCCAGCATTTT
CASSSHRGDQPQHF
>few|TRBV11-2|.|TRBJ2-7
TGTGCCAGCAGCGAATCGACCGGGCCGAACTACGAGCAGTACTTC
CASSESTGPNYEQYF
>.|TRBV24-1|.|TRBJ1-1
TGTGCCACCAGTGACCCCGGGGCAAGTGAAGCTTTCTTT
CATSDPGASEAFF
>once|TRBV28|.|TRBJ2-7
TGTGCCAGCAGTTTATCAAATTGGGCGGACAGTGGCTCCTACGAGCAGTACTTC
CASSLSNWADSGSYEQYF
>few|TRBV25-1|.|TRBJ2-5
TGTGCCAGCAGTGAATTCGACCCTCGAGAGACCCAGTACTTC
CASSEFDPRETQYF
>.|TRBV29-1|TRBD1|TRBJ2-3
TGCAGCGTCTGGACAGGGAGCACAGATACGCAGTATTTT
CSVWTGSTDTQYF
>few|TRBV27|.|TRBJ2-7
TGTGCCAGCAGTTTGACCGGGTTCAGCTCCTACGAGCAGTACTTC
CASSLTGFSSYEQYF
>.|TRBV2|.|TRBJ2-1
TGTGCCAGAACCGGGACGGTGAATGAGCAGTTCTTC
CARTGTVNEQFF
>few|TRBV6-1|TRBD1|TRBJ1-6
TGTGCCAGCAGGAGTTGGGACAGGGATCTCCACTTT
CASRSWDRDLHF
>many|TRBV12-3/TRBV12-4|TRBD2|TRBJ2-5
TGTGCCAGCATCCGTGGGGGGGGAACCCAAGAGACCCAGTACTTC
CASIRGGGTQETQYF
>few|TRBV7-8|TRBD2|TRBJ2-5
TGTGCCAGCAGCTTCCGTCGGACTAGCGGGGAAGAGACCCAGTACTTC
CASSFRRTSGEETQYF
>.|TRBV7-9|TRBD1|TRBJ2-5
TGTGCCAGCAGCTTAGTACAGGGGAAAGAGACCCAGTACTTC
CASSLVQGKETQYF
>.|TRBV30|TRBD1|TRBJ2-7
TGTGCCTGGAGTGCCGAGGACAGGCCCTACGAGCAGTACTTC
CAWSAEDRPYEQYF
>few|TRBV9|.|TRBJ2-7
TGTGCCAGCAGCCCCCGCGACAGCCCCTCCTACGAGCAGTACTTC
CASSPRDSPSYEQYF
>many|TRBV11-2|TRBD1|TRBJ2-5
TGTGCCAGCAGCTCGCCTCCGGGACAGACCCAAGAGACCCAGTACTTC
CASSSPPGQTQETQYF
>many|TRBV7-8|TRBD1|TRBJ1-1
TGTGCCAGCAGTCCGTCAGGGGGCACTGAAGCTTTCTTT
CASSPSGGTEAFF
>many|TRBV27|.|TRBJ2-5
TGTGCCAGCAGCAGAACAGGGAGAGGAGAGACCCAGTACTTC
CASSRTGRGETQYF
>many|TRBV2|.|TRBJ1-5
TGTGCCAGCAGTCAGACGGGGGCTAATCAGCCCCAGCATTTT
CASSQTGANQPQHF
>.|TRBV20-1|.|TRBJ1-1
TGCAGTGCTAGTACCGGCACGAACACTGAAGCTTTCTTT
CSASTGTNTEAFF
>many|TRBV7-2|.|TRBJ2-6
TGTGCCAGCAGCTTATGGGGGACTGGGGCCAACGTCCTGACTTTC
CASSLWGTGANVLTF
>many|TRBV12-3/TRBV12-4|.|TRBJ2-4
TGTGCCAGCAGTTTACGCGGTCGCGGACGGGACATTCAGTACTTC
CASSLRGRGRDIQYF
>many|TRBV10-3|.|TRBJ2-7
TGTGCCATCTCCGAGTTCCAGACTGACGAGCAGTACTTC
CAISEFQTDEQYF
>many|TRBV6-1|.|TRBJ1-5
TGTGCCAGCAGTCCTTTCCGCCTCACAGGGATCTATAGCAATCAGCCCCAGCATTTT
CASSPFRLTGIYSNQPQHF
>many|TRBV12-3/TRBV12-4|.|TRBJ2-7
TGTGCCAGCCTTCCAGCGGAACAGGCCCCCTACGAGCAGTACTTC
CASLPAEQAPYEQYF
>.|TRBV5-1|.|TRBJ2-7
TGCGCCAGCAGCTTACAGGTTGACTCCTACGAGCAGTACTTC
CASSLQVDSYEQYF
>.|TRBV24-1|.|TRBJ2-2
TGTGCCACCAGTGATGAAGAGGTGACCGGGGAGCTGTTTTTT
CATSDEEVTGELFF
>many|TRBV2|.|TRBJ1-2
TGTGCCAGCAGTGAAGCGCGTGCAGGGCAAGTGTATGGCTACACCTTC
CASSEARAGQVYGYTF
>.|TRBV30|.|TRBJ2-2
TGTGCCTGGAGACAGGGTAACACCGGGGAGCTGTTTTTT
CAWRQGNTGELFF
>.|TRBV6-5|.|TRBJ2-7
TGTGCCAGCAGTTACTCAGCTCAGACTTACGAGCAGTACTTC
CASSYSAQTYEQYF
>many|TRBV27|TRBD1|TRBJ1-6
TGTGCCAGTTACAGGGGTTATAATTCACCCCTCCACTTT
CASYRGYNSPLHF